This T cell receptor beta chain was retrieved from a study of blood T cell repertoires in COVID-19. Generated by immunoSEQ multiplex PCR, the TCRdb table keeps only in-frame clones and is missing some. In the table there are roughly 160,000 clones, roughly 93% of which are singletons. The germline CDR1 and CDR2 sequences are MNHNY and SVGAGI (reference sequence). The V and J ends lost 5 bases and 0 bases, in that order; junction bases with no gene match: 4. The CDR3 covers 16 residues. The rearrangement joins TRBV6-6 to TRBJ2-7; TRBD2 aligns across 13 bases. Material: peripheral blood. This clonotype was sampled from a man aged 18-30 years with acute or convalescent COVID-19. This CDR3 reads CASSPWTSGSSYEQYF. The CDR3 region has the DNA TGTGCCAGCAGTCCTTGGACTAGCGGGAGCTCCTACGAGCAGTACTTC.